The sequence of this TCR beta chain was determined in a study of response to subunit inactivated influenza vaccine. TCRdb re-derived calls from the RT-PCR reads in MiXCR, one entry per CDR3 protein. The sample yields 150,000 to 200,000 distinct CDR3 sequences, over 9.5% seen once. This sample was also put to use in a study of T cells expressing NK-cell markers. This second report adds: The TCR beta cDNA came from 5'RACE template switching with UMIs. Only alpha-beta TCR T cells were sorted in several experiments, using an anti-gamma-delta TCR antibody. A few donors showed these clonotypes also leading the CD3+CD56-NKG2C+ fraction.

The sequence derives from a man in his fifties who received an inactivated influenza vaccine. The sample consisted of CD8+ T cells sorted from PBMCs, taken 12 days after vaccination.

This chain's CDR3 is CSARDGTGGGRPLHF. As DNA, the CDR3 is TGCAGTGCTAGAGACGGGACAGGAGGGGGGCGGCCCCTCCACTTT. The chain has TRBV20-1 and TRBJ1-6; 8 nucleotides line up with TRBD1. CDR1 is DFQATT, CDR2 SNEGSKA, per germline (reference sequence). J lost 13 bases, V lost 0 bases, and 11 bases had no gene match. This CDR3 comprises 15 residues.